These 29 T cell receptor beta chains share one sample of origin, sequenced in a study of regulatory T cells in long-lasting Graves disease. Regarding time point: newly diagnosed GD, antithyroid drugs for less than 3 months. PBMC RNA was the source of the TCR library. Building the TCR beta libraries relied on iRepertoire HTBI primers, and CDR3 regions underwent Arm-PCR. TCRdb re-derived calls from the multiplex PCR reads in MiXCR, one entry per CDR3 protein. This sample has roughly 380,000 distinct CDR3 sequences, with 16% found just once. The sample was also reused in another study, on T cells in Graves' hyperthyroidism and ophthalmopathy.

The sequences come from peripheral blood mononuclear cells (PBMCs), collected at new diagnosis, from a patient treated with antithyroid drugs. The receptors here all came from a man aged 35 to 55 with Graves disease.

This clonotype was seen repeatedly, ten times or more. The V gene is TRBV20-1, the J gene TRBJ2-1, with 8 bases fitting TRBD2. This CDR3 comprises 15 residues. Germline V gene sequence: CDR1 DFQATT, CDR2 SNEGSKA (reference sequence). V trimming: 0 bases; J trimming: 2 bases; junction bases outside the gene matches: 3. The CDR3, as DNA: TGCAGTGCTAGAGATCCAGCGGGGGCCTACAATGAGCAGTTCTTC. Its protein product is CSARDPAGAYNEQFF.

There are a few counts of this clonotype. The chain uses TRBV11-3 and TRBJ2-5; TRBD2 matches 15 bases. V lost 6 bases, J lost 8 bases, and 7 bases stayed unmatched. The CDR3 sequence is 15 residues long. Germline assignment: CDR1 SGHNT and CDR2 YENEEA. This chain's CDR3 is CASRQPGLAGGTQYF. CDR3 coding DNA: TGTGCCAGCAGACAGCCGGGACTAGCGGGGGGAACCCAGTACTTC. Supplemented by reference TRBV11-3 and TRBJ2-5, the full variable domain reads EAGVVQSPRYKIIEKKQPVAFWCNPISGHNTLYWYLQNLGQGPELLIRYENEEAVDDSQLPKDRFSAERLKGVDSTLKIQPAELGDSAVYLCASRQPGLAGGTQYFGPGTRLLVL.

As regards this clonotype: A much larger clone lies a single base off, so this may be a read error. The chain has TRBV28 and TRBJ1-4; no reliable D call. Germline V lookup: CDR1 MDHEN, CDR2 SYDVKM. CDR3 length: 15 residues. The CDR3 nucleotides read TGTGCCAGCTCTAGCCCCTCGGAGGGTAATGAAAAACTGCTTTTT. Its protein is CASSSPSEGNEKLLF.

The rearrangement links TRBV3-1 to TRBJ2-1; 7 bases are shared with TRBD1. The J segment lost 9 bases and the V segment lost 5 bases, leaving 10 bases of the junction unmatched. Germline V gives CDR1 LGHDT, CDR2 YNNKEL (reference sequence). This CDR3 comprises 14 residues. The CDR3 loop is CASSTRQGRVEQFF. The CDR3 DNA reads as TGTGCCAGCAGCACAAGACAGGGTAGGGTTGAGCAGTTCTTC.

V usage is TRBV3-1 and J usage is TRBJ2-1; 8 nucleotides line up with TRBD1. With V trimmed by 4 bases and J by 10 bases, 9 bases remained unmatched. This CDR3 is 14 amino acids long. CDR1 and CDR2 (germline): LGHDT, YNNKEL (reference sequence). The CDR3 loop is CASSLRTGRYEQFF. Here the CDR3 DNA reads TGTGCCAGCAGCCTCAGGACAGGGAGATACGAGCAGTTCTTC.

This clonotype was seen many times. The genes are TRBV5-1 and TRBJ1-2, with D maybe TRBD1 (5 bases). Germline loops: CDR1 SGHRS, CDR2 YFSETQ. Trimming took 0 bases from V and 2 from J, leaving 11 bases between them. This CDR3 region has 15 residues. This CDR3 is CASSLDITGNYGYTF. The CDR3 DNA follows: TGCGCCAGCAGCTTGGATATTACAGGCAACTATGGCTACACCTTC.

A few counts support this clonotype. CDR3 in DNA: TGCAGTGCTCGGGGACAGGGGTACTATGGCTACACCTTC. It yields the protein CSARGQGYYGYTF. V gene TRBV20-1 combines with J gene TRBJ1-2, with TRBD1 matching over 10 bases. The V and J ends lost 5 bases and 3 bases, in that order; junction bases with no gene match: 3. This CDR3 contains 13 residues. The germline V gene encodes CDR1 DFQATT and CDR2 SNEGSKA (reference sequence).

This clonotype was detected ten times or more. The J gene is TRBJ2-3, the V gene TRBV7-3; 8 positions agree with TRBD2. V shed 5 bases and J 3 bases; nucleotides not matched to a gene: 7. This CDR3 spans 15 amino acids. Per the germline V gene, CDR1 is SGHTA and CDR2 is FQGTGA. The DNA for the CDR3 is TGTGCCAGCAGCCTCTCTGCGGGGGGTACAGATACGCAGTATTTT. This translates into CASSLSAGGTDTQYF.

This clonotype was seen at least ten times. Mismatch with germline at one junction end may stem from a read error. The chain couples TRBV3-1 to TRBJ1-2; D ambiguous. CDR1 is LGHDT and CDR2 is YNNKEL in the germline V gene (reference sequence). CDR3 size: 13 residues. In DNA form, the CDR3 reads TGCGCCAGCAGCCAAGGGCAGAACTATGGCTACACCTTC. Translation gives CASSQGQNYGYTF.

This clonotype was recorded a few times. The rearrangement uses TRBV6-1 and TRBJ1-6; the match to TRBD1 covers 7 bases. With 8 bases clipped from V and 7 bases from J, the junction kept 5 bases outside the gene matches. Germline CDR1 and CDR2: MNHNS and SASEGT. The CDR3 covers 13 residues. The CDR3: CASGGQQNSPLHF. In DNA form, the CDR3 reads TGTGCCAGCGGGGGACAGCAGAATTCACCCCTCCACTTT.

Points on this clonotype: A read error may account for a junction end that differs from germline. This sequence joins TRBV6-2 or TRBV6-3 and TRBJ2-2; no clear D gene. The germline gives CDR1 MNHEY, CDR2 SVGEGT. CDR3 length: 11 residues. CDR3 in DNA: TGTGTCAGCAGTTACTCCGGGGAGCTGTTTTTT. It is translated as CVSSYSGELFF.

This clonotype was counted only a few times. The J gene is TRBJ2-2, the V gene TRBV9, with D hard to call. V gave up 0 bases and J gave up 6 bases, with 3 bases separating them. The CDR3 totals 12 residues. Germline V lookup: CDR1 SGDLS, CDR2 YYNGEE. The CDR3 bases are TGTGCCAGCAGCGTAGATCCCGGGGAGCTGTTTTTT. This encodes CASSVDPGELFF. Based on the CDR3 plus reference TRBV9 and TRBJ2-2, the full variable domain is DSGVTQTPKHLITATGQRVTLRCSPRSGDLSVYWYQQSLDQGLQFLIQYYNGEERAKGNILERFSAQQFPDLHSELNLSSLELGDSALYFCASSVDPGELFFGEGSRLTVL.

The V call is TRBV15, the J call TRBJ1-2, with no clear D. V lost 3 bases, J lost 3 bases, and 11 bases lay in between. From germline, CDR1 is LNHNV and CDR2 YYDKDF (reference sequence). This CDR3 region has 14 residues. CDR3 nucleotides: TGTGCCACCAGCAGCTTCGGTGGGTACTATGGCTACACCTTC. Translating gives CATSSFGGYYGYTF.

The rearrangement uses TRBV13 and TRBJ2-2; 14 bases are a match to TRBD2. Germline lookup yields CDR1 PRHDT and CDR2 FYEKMQ (reference sequence). The CDR3 sequence is 18 residues long. The trim removed 8 bases at V and 0 bases at J, leaving 8 bases unmatched. The CDR3, as DNA: TGTGCCAGCGTACGCCGGACTAGCGGGGGGCCGAACACCGGGGAGCTGTTTTTT. It encodes CASVRRTSGGPNTGELFF.

This clonotype was detected many times. The V and J genes are TRBV18 and TRBJ2-2, with D perhaps matching TRBD1 or TRBD2 (5 bases each). Germline V gene data show CDR1 as KGHSH and CDR2 as LQKENI. The CDR3 is 15 amino acids. Trimming pared 6 bases from V and 5 bases from J, leaving 16 bases between. The CDR3 reads CASSPDRWGTGELFF. The CDR3 DNA reads as TGTGCCAGCTCGCCAGACCGCTGGGGGACCGGGGAGCTGTTTTTT.

This clonotype was counted at least ten times. The genes are TRBV28 and TRBJ2-3; D might be TRBD2 (6 bases). Looked up from germline, CDR1 is MDHEN and CDR2 is SYDVKM. The CDR3 loop spans 13 amino acids. Trimming stripped 4 bases from V and 6 bases from J, with 11 bases between. The CDR3 DNA reads TGTGCCAGCAGTTCCCGGGGGAAGGATACGCAGTATTTT. Its translation: CASSSRGKDTQYF.

CDR3 amino acids: CASSLEGTGLGSEQYF. The CDR3 DNA reads TGTGCCAGCAGCTTAGAGGGGACAGGGTTGGGATCCGAGCAGTACTTC. The gene calls are TRBV7-9 and TRBJ2-7, with 9 bases identical to TRBD1. The ends lost 1 base at V and 6 bases at J; junction bases unmatched: 10. The CDR3 is 16 amino acids. CDR1 and CDR2 (germline): SEHNR, FQNEAQ (reference sequence).

This clonotype was recorded many times. The chain is built from TRBV7-2 and TRBJ1-1; tentative D call: TRBD1 (6 bases). The V end was cut by 0 bases, the J end by 10 bases, with 18 bases between. CDR1 is SGHTA and CDR2 is FQGNSA in the germline V gene. There are 15 residues in the CDR3. The CDR3 here is CASSLAAQRLGGAFF. The CDR3 coding sequence is TGTGCCAGCAGCTTAGCGGCGCAGAGGCTAGGGGGAGCTTTCTTT.

This chain links TRBV27 with TRBJ2-7; 8 bases fit TRBD1. CDR3 size: 14 residues. From germline, CDR1 is MNHEY and CDR2 SMNVEV (reference sequence). The junction had 6 bases not matched to a gene; V was cut back by 5 bases and J by 3 bases. The CDR3 loop is CASSPGQGLYEQYF. The CDR3, as DNA: TGTGCCAGCAGTCCAGGACAGGGTCTCTACGAGCAGTACTTC.

This clonotype was counted many times. The chain recombines TRBV18 with TRBJ1-1; D is unclear. V lost 6 bases and J lost 6, with 14 bases in between. Germline-derived CDR1 and CDR2 are KGHSH and LQKENI. The CDR3 runs 13 residues. In DNA, the CDR3 is TGTGCCAGCTCGAGGACTCTAAAAGCTGAAGCTTTCTTT. Protein sequence: CASSRTLKAEAFF.

The chain has TRBV3-1 and TRBJ2-2; 7 bases match TRBD1. The CDR3 runs to 15 residues. V lost 7 bases to trimming and J lost 10 bases; unmatched junction nucleotides: 15. Germline CDR1 and CDR2: LGHDT and YNNKEL (reference sequence). The CDR3 DNA reads as TGTGCCAGCATCCCAGCACACAGGGGAACGGCGGAGCTGTTTTTT. Protein product: CASIPAHRGTAELFF.

The J gene is TRBJ1-1, the V gene TRBV15; D gene unclear. V dropped 3 bases and J dropped 5 bases, with 19 bases sitting between them. This CDR3 region has 16 residues. CDR1 LNHNV and CDR2 YYDKDF come from the germline V gene (reference sequence). CDR3 protein: CATSRTKIPSRTEAFF. The CDR3 DNA reads as TGTGCCACCAGCAGGACTAAGATTCCGAGTAGGACTGAAGCTTTCTTT.

This clonotype appeared many times. The chain is built from TRBV12-5 and TRBJ2-1, with 11 bases identical to TRBD2. Germline loops: CDR1 LGHNT, CDR2 FRNRAP. The CDR3 extends over 16 amino acids. Trimming took 5 bases from V and 9 from J; bases not matched to a gene: 12. CDR3 DNA sequence: TGTGCTAGTGGTGACCCGACTAGCGGGGAAATAGGTGAGCAGTTCTTC. It yields the protein CASGDPTSGEIGEQFF. Supplemented by reference TRBV12-5 and TRBJ2-1, the full variable domain reads DARVTQTPRHKVTEMGQEVTMRCQPILGHNTVFWYRQTMMQGLELLAYFRNRAPLDDSGMPKDRFSAEMPDATLATLKIQPSEPRDSAVYFCASGDPTSGEIGEQFFGPGTRLTVL.

This clonotype was counted ten times or more. This CDR3 reads CASSSGPYQETQYF. The DNA for the CDR3 is TGTGCCAGCAGTTCGGGCCCGTACCAAGAGACCCAGTACTTC. The V gene is TRBV27, the J gene TRBJ2-5; D not resolved. The germline gives CDR1 MNHEY, CDR2 SMNVEV (reference sequence). V was cut by 4 bases and J by 0 bases, with 9 bases left in between. The CDR3 spans 14 residues.

This clonotype has at least ten counts. The chain recombines TRBV12-3 or TRBV12-4 with TRBJ2-1; a possible D gene is TRBD1 (6 bases). The CDR3 loop spans 14 amino acids. V lost 5 bases to trimming and J lost 3 bases, with 11 bases between them. The CDR3 protein is CASSQGTIYNEQFF. The CDR3 DNA follows: TGTGCCAGCAGTCAGGGGACCATCTACAATGAGCAGTTCTTC.

For this clonotype: A much more abundant neighbour one base away suggests this may be a read error. The chain combines TRBV30 with TRBJ2-5; 8 bases are shared with TRBD1. The V and J ends lost 5 bases and 5 bases, in that order; junction bases with no gene match: 16. Looked up from germline, CDR1 is GTSNPN and CDR2 is SVGIG (reference sequence). The CDR3 contains 16 residues. CDR3 residues: CAWGGIPGQVTETQYF. The CDR3, as DNA: TGTGCCTGGGGCGGTATACCGGGACAGGTTACGGAGACCCAGTACTTC.

This clonotype showed up many times. The chain employs TRBV12-3 or TRBV12-4 and TRBJ2-3; 10 bases map to TRBD2. This CDR3 comprises 15 residues. V was pared by 5 bases and J by 4 bases, with 6 bases of the junction left unmatched. DNA of the CDR3: TGTGCCAGCAGTAACAGCGGGGGGGTATCAGATACGCAGTATTTT. Protein sequence: CASSNSGGVSDTQYF.

This clonotype was recorded at least ten times. This CDR3 reads CASSFLGQSPLHF. CDR3 nucleotide sequence: TGCGCCAGCAGCTTCTTGGGGCAGTCACCCCTCCACTTT. This chain connects TRBV5-1 to TRBJ1-6; possibly TRBD1 for D (5 bases). V was trimmed by 2 bases and J by 10 bases, leaving 10 bases between them. This CDR3 has 13 amino acids. CDR1 and CDR2 from the germline V gene are SGHRS and YFSETQ.

The V and J genes are TRBV7-8 and TRBJ2-1; 9 bases match TRBD1. Losses at the gene ends were 2 bases for V and 5 bases for J; bases not matched to a gene: 4. The CDR3 is made up of 15 amino acids. The germline CDR1 and CDR2 sequences are SGHVS and FQNEAQ. As DNA, the CDR3 is TGTGCCAGCAGCTTATGGACAGGGGAAGACAATGAGCAGTTCTTC. This gives the protein CASSLWTGEDNEQFF.